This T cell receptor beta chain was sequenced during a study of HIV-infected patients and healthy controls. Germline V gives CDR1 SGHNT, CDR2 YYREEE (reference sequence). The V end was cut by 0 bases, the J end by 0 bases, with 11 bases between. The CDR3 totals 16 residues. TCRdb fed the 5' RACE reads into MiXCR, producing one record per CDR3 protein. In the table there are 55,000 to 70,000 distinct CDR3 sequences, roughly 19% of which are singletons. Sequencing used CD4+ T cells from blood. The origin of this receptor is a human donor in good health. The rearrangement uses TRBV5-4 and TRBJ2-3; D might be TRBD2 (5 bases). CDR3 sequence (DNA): TGTGCCAGCAGCTTGGGACTAACCCCTAGCACAGATACGCAGTATTTT. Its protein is CASSLGLTPSTDTQYF.